This T cell receptor beta chain was captured in a study of regulatory dendritic cells for organ transplantation. Study summary: Regulatory dendritic cells were monocyte-derived, receiving vitamin D3 on days 0 and 4 and IL-10 on day 4. Dendritic cell cultures received LPS on day 6.

Allogeneic regulatory or mature dendritic cells were co-cultured for 5 days with CFSE-labeled sorted T cells at 1:10. CD4+ or CD8+ T cells were sorted as naive CD45RA+ or memory CD45RO+. Profiled with immunoSEQ multiplex PCR; TCRdb holds only in-frame clones, not every one. This sample yields over 8,000 clones, of which about two thirds are seen a single time; 0.57% belongs to the top ten. The study's findings and limits: The authors noted considerable between-person heterogeneity in alloreactive memory CD8+ cells.

This CDR3 comprises 13 residues. V lost 8 bases, J lost 5 bases, and 5 bases stayed unmatched. Germline values: CDR1 MNHEY, CDR2 SVGAGI. This clone has only a few counts. Its antigen is unidentified. The chain carries TRBV6-5 and TRBJ1-2; TRBD1 agrees at 10 bases. Input material: naive CD4+ T cells from blood cultured with dendritic cells. Stated subset: CD45RA+ naive T cells. This sequence was found in a human donor in good health. CDR3 bases: TGTGCCAGCGGTCGGGACAGGGGATATGGCTACACCTTC. Protein sequence: CASGRDRGYGYTF.